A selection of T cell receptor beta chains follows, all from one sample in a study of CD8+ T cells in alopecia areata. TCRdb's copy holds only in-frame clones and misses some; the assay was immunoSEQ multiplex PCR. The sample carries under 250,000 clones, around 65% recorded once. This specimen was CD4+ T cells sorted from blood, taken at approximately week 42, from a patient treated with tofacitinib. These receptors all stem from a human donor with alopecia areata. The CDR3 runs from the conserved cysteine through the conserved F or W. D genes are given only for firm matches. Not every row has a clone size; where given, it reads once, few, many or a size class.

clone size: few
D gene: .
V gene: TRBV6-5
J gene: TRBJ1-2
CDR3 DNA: TGTGCCAGCACCTCGGGTGGGGGCTACACCTTC
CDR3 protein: CASTSGGGYTF

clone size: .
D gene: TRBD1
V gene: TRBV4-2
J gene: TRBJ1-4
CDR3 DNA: TGTGCCAGCAGCCAAGATCTGGCTGGACAGGGATCTGAAAAACTGTTTTTT
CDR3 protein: CASSQDLAGQGSEKLFF

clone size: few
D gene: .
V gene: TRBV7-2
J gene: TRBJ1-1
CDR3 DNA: TGTGCCAGCACCGATCGGGCAGGGATCATGAACACTGAAGCTTTCTTT
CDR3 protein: CASTDRAGIMNTEAFF

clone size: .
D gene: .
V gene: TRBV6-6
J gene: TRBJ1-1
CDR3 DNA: TGTGCCAGCACCTCGGTTGCGAACACTGAAGCTTTCTTT
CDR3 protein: CASTSVANTEAFF

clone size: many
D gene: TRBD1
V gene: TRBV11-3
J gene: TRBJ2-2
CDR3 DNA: TGTGCCAGCAGCCGACAGGGACCCACCGGGGAGCTGTTTTTT
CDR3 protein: CASSRQGPTGELFF

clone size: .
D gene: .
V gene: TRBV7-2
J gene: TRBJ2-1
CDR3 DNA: TGTGCCAGCAGCTTATCATGGGCCAATGAGCAGTTCTTC
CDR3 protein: CASSLSWANEQFF

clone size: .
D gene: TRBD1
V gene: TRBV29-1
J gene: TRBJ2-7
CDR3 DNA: TGCAGCGTTAGTAATAGGGGGCAAGGCGAGCAGTACTTC
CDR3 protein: CSVSNRGQGEQYF

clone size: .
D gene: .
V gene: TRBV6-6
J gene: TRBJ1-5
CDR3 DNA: TGTGCCACAGGGTGGGATAGTCAGCCCCAGCATTTT
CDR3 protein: CATGWDSQPQHF

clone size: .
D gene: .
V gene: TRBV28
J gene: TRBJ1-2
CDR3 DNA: TGTGCCAGCAGTTTCGGGAGTGATAACTATGGCTACACCTTC
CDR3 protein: CASSFGSDNYGYTF

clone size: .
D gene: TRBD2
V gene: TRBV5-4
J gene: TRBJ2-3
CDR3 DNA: TGTGCCAGCAGCGTCCGGACTAGCGGGGGGCATGCGCGGGATTTT
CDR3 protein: CASSVRTSGGHARDF

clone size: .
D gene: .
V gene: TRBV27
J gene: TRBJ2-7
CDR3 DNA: TGTGCCAGCAGTTGGGCCAGGCAGTACGAGCAGTACTTC
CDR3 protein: CASSWARQYEQYF

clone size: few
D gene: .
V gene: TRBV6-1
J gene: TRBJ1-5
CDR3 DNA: TGTGCCAGCAGTGATCGGGTGCAGCCCCAGCATTTT
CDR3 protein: CASSDRVQPQHF

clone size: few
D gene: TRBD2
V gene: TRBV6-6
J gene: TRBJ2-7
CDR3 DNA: TGTGCCAGCAGTTATGGGGGGGATATGATCTACGAGCAGTACTTC
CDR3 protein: CASSYGGDMIYEQYF

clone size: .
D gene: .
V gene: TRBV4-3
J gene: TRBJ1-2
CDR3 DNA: TGCGCCAGCAGCCAAGGGCAGGAACAGTATGGCTACACCTTC
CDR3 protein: CASSQGQEQYGYTF

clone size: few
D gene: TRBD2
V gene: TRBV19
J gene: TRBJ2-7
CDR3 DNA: TGTGCCAGTAGTGTAGCGGGAAATGGTCACGAGCAGTACTTC
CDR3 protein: CASSVAGNGHEQYF

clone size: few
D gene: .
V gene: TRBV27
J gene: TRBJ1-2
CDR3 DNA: TGTGCCAGCAGCAAACAGGGTACAGTCCGTGGGTATGGCTACACCTTC
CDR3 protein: CASSKQGTVRGYGYTF

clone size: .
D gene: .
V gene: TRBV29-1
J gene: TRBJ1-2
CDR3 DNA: TGCAGCGTTGTAAGGGTTGCCGACTATGGCTACACCTTC
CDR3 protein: CSVVRVADYGYTF

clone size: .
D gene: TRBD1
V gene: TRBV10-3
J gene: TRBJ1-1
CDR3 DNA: TGTGCCATCAGTGAAGGCAGGGGGGACACTGAAGCTTTCTTT
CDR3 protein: CAISEGRGDTEAFF

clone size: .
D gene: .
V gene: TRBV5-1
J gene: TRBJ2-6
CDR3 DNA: TGCGCCAGCAGCTTGACTCCGGGAGTGGCTGGGGCCAACGTCCTGACTTTC
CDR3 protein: CASSLTPGVAGANVLTF

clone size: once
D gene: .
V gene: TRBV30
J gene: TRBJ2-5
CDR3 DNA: TGTGCCTGGAGTGGCGGGGAGACCCAGTACTTC
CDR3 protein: CAWSGGETQYF

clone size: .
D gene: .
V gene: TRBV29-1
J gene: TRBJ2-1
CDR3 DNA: TGCAGCGGCTCCGGGACTCTCGACAATGAGCAGTTCTTC
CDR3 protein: CSGSGTLDNEQFF

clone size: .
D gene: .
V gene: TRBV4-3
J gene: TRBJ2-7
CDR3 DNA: TGCGCCAGCAGCCCGGACGGCAGGGGAGGTGGCGAGCAGTACTTC
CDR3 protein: CASSPDGRGGGEQYF